The sequence of this T cell receptor beta chain was determined in a study of cytomegalovirus exposure and HLA in healthy donors (dated 2017 in TCRdb). About the full investigation: An earlier analysis of some 620 of the donors reported about 300 Gb of sequence data and roughly 120 million unique TCR beta sequences obtained from approximately 180 million T cells. Roughly 320 gigabases of sequencing data and roughly 81 million unique TCR sequences made up an early release that covered several hundred HLA-typed donors. Of the 398 genotyped donors, 65% to 90% fell in the genetic ancestry cluster associated with self-reported Caucasian donors. The study aimed to test whether cataloging public T cell receptors could reveal signatures of past pathogen exposure. The study used immunosequencing to profile the T cell repertoires of some 600 subjects and linked those repertoires to cytomegalovirus serostatus. Along with the approximately 700-subject first cohort, a separate validation cohort of over a hundred different subjects was used. To predict cytomegalovirus infection status, the study brought together high-throughput TCR immunosequencing, statistical association of individual TCRs with disease status, and machine learning. In a later analysis, previously published TCR beta repertoires from 666 donors were re-analyzed and high-resolution HLA genotyping was added so that TCR occurrence patterns could be studied. In the later analysis, no new phenotypic data were used to find candidate immune exposures; instead, reliance was placed on TCR beta sequences and their occurrence across donors. To decide whether each TCR beta V gene segment behaved as functional or pseudogenic, an earlier analysis of some 600 of the donors relied on high-throughput TCR beta sequencing. Donor age, sex, ethnicity and CMV serostatus were collected together with the repertoire data. In a later genetic analysis, genome-wide SNP genotypes for about 65% of the roughly 700 donors were used, and that subset was treated as a discovery cohort. All discovery cohort repertoires had been generated using a single sequencing platform. HLA typing covered class I and class II loci at four-digit resolution. Typing coverage varied by locus: roughly 620-640 donors for A, B, C, DRB1 and DQB1; around 560 for DQA1; around 570 for DPA1; 450 to 480 for DPB1. About five DR-DQ haplotypes were treated as single units for association and clustering because of strong linkage in the cohort. Among some 410 genotyped donors of the cohort, an average of 235,054 unique TCR beta nucleotide sequences were sequenced per donor, roughly 20% of them non-productive.

The cohort was made up of 500 to 850 healthy bone marrow donors. At the time of sampling, every cohort member was nominally healthy, though immune exposures that went unrecorded were likely present. The donor was CMV seronegative and was included in the group of a few hundred seronegative cohort members. A peripheral blood sample was provided by each donor, and peripheral blood mononuclear cells were used for TCR beta sequencing. The Qiagen DNeasy Blood Extraction Kit was used to extract genomic DNA from the blood cell samples. Study-level results and caveats: In a later analysis, several top co-occurrence clusters were reported to appear linked to parvovirus B19, influenza, CMV and Epstein-Barr virus. Specific HLA alleles were associated with more than 15,000 TCR beta sequences at a false discovery rate of 0.05 in a later analysis. Some IMGT-functional V segments, including TRBV6-2 and TRBV6-3, could not be told apart with the 87-base-pair reads, so those segments were excluded. In vitro tests confirmed that a few of the cytomegalovirus-associated TCR beta chains recognize cytomegalovirus antigens. A group of highly shared sequence variants was considered likely to be a technical artifact of the sequencing pipeline. A further reported finding was that TCR beta sequences accurately predicted the HLA-A and HLA-B alleles for most subjects in the first cohort. A later analysis found that TCR association rates varied across HLA loci, with DRB1 alleles showing the most associated TCRs and HLA-C alleles the fewest. Only TCR beta chains were sequenced in this cohort, and the absence of alpha or paired-chain data limited detectable features. In both the original and validation cohorts, the classifier was reported to diagnose cytomegalovirus status with high specificity and sensitivity. The presence/absence analyses assumed that sequencing depth was roughly uniform across donors, and that assumption may not be true. HLA typing was unavailable for some donors at each locus, so association tests used only the typed subset. In the study, around 150 TCR beta chains were listed as associated with cytomegalovirus. In a later analysis, most CMV-associated TCR beta chains were found to appear HLA-restricted, with HLA associations seemingly driven largely by CMV exposure. According to the authors, the approach could potentially be generalized to other disease states and immunological phenotypes. Most TCR sequences were observed very rarely across donors, whereas some public TCRs were present in many individuals. In an earlier analysis of roughly 500 of the donors, most TCR beta V segments appeared in productive rearrangements about 87% or about 30% of the time, broadly matching IMGT annotations. In a later genetic analysis, a missense DCLRE1C variant was associated with V-gene and J-gene trimming of TCR beta chains, and the association was replicated in an independent cohort. According to a later genetic analysis, donors in an Asian-associated ancestry cluster had fewer N-insertions in productive TCRs than the roughly 670-donor mean. Because counts were too low, roughly 16 rarely observed V segments, including chromosome 9 orphons, were excluded from the earlier analysis of 587 of the donors. Linkage disequilibrium might explain the correlated functional status among segregating V segments, but an unknown experimental factor could not be excluded. Immune exposure information for the cohort was limited to CMV serostatus. Strong co-occurrence of HLA alleles, especially DR and DQ, made assigning TCR associations to individual alleles difficult. A later analysis found that HLA-associated TCR beta chains were more clonally expanded and had lower generation probabilities than equally common non-associated chains.

Notes on this clone: Its target antigen remains unknown. No per-base quality is available; no much larger clone lies one base away.

The CDR3 spans 15 residues, from the cysteine through the phenylalanine. The DNA shown is the 45-base CDR3, in frame from base 1. According to the germline V gene, CDR1 reads MDHEN and CDR2 reads SYDVKM. Trimming costs V 5 bases and J 6 bases, and their ends lie 19 bases apart. Libraries were built with the immunoSEQ multiplex PCR assay. For the multiplex PCR, a mixture combining 60 forward primers for TCR Vbeta segments and 13 reverse primers for TCR Jbeta segments was used. The CDR3 region of rearranged TCR beta genes was amplified from genomic DNA with a multiplex PCR assay. Amplified TCR beta libraries were sequenced as 87-base-pair reads on the Illumina HiSeq System. On the study's bioinformatics: In a later analysis, about 80 million unique TCR beta chains were counted across the 500 to 850 repertoires, and about 9.9 million of these chains were shared by at least two donors. To remove PCR and sequencing errors, raw reads were error-corrected and collapsed into unique sequences using a nearest-neighbor algorithm that merged closely related sequences. Alignment of CDR3 sequences to IMGT reference sequences was used to assign V, D and J gene segments. For a sequence to be retained, a match of at least six nucleotides to both a V gene segment and a J gene segment was required. Rearrangements were called productive when the CDR3 lacked stop codons and stayed in frame with V and J; all others were non-productive. Following IMGT convention, CDR3 was defined as the stretch from the second conserved V-encoded cysteine up to the conserved J-encoded phenylalanine. The earlier analysis of roughly 590 of the donors excluded sequences that lacked an unambiguous match to a single V gene segment. An earlier analysis of under 750 of the donors called V segments functional above 56.7% productive rearrangements and segregating when the between-donor standard deviation exceeded 5%. A statistical classification framework was built for diagnosing cytomegalovirus status from the catalog of TCR beta chain sequences. A later analysis assigned V and J genes by comparing TCR nucleotide sequences with IMGT/GENE-DB human TR gene sequences. The TCRdist pipeline was used in a later analysis to assign CDR3 sequences and most-parsimonious VDJ recombination scenarios. In a later analysis, each TCR beta chain was defined by its CDR3 amino acid sequence together with its V-gene family, and reads lacking a unique V-gene family were excluded. To address suspected cross-contamination and a sequencing artifact, a later analysis removed roughly 580 highly shared, low-generation-probability nucleotide sequences. In a later analysis, a clonal expansion index for each public chain was calculated from normalized within-repertoire ranks of inferred template counts. In a later analysis, generation probabilities were computed using a VDJ recombination model fitted to out-of-frame rearrangements, and the results were checked against IGoR. In a later analysis, TCR-TCR, TCR-HLA and TCR-CMV co-occurrence was scored with hypergeometric tests, and a repertoire-size bias correction was applied to TCR pairs. A later analysis estimated false discovery rates by permuting HLA or CMV assignments 20 times. A later analysis grouped co-occurring TCRs with DBSCAN, adding TCRdist sequence similarity when clustering within HLA-allele-positive subsets. Repertoires with fewer than 30,000 or more than 120,000 public chains, plus five repertoires with anomalous nucleotide sharing, were excluded from co-occurrence clustering. TCRdb re-hosts the immuneACCESS table, in-frame sequences only. Its copies lack some clones; in the studies checked, an unresolved V gene accounts for under half of them, and the cause for the rest is not known. That table is the source of V, J and clone size, and D and trimming were worked out from the DNA. Here the sample has some 130,000 clones; approximately 80% occur a single time. The leading ten clones occupy about 1.4% of the sample.

The rearrangement combines TRBV28 with TRBJ2-5; a tentative D call is TRBD2 (5 bases match). This TCR was sampled from a woman aged 40 to 50 in good health and CMV-seronegative. The sequenced sample was PBMCs. At the DNA level, the sequence is TGTGCCAGCAGTCCGACCTCCGGGGTCGGAAAGACCCAGTACTTC. This gives the protein CASSPTSGVGKTQYF.